This T cell receptor (beta chain) was sequenced during a study of HIV-infected patients and healthy controls. Study-wide results and limits: During therapy, HIV-associated CDR3s fell significantly in frequency, while CMV-associated CDR3s did not change significantly. In healthy controls, MAIT alpha CDR3s were common; in HIV+ repertoires, severely depleted.

After removal of 3 bases from V and 0 bases from J, the junction contained 0 bases not matched to a gene. CDR3 length: 15 amino acids. Germline V gives CDR1 DFQATT, CDR2 SNEGSKA (reference sequence). This clonotype is medium-sized. What it binds is unknown. 400 to 550 ng RNA was reverse transcribed with alpha and beta constant-region primers. Using multiplexing indices, alpha and beta chain libraries were generated apart by chain-specific third strand synthesis. TCRdb re-called the 5' RACE reads with MiXCR, one entry per CDR3 protein. Among about 8,600 distinct CDR3 sequences listed, 8% to 9.5% were seen once. Roughly three months, about 14 weeks, into antiretroviral therapy, follow-up blood was collected. No cell fractionation was done, so the repertoire covers all unsorted peripheral blood T cells. An approximately 2.6 ml peripheral blood sample was taken for RNA.

Source: blood, taken during antiretroviral therapy. The rearrangement uses TRBV20-1 and TRBJ1-6, with 9 bases identical to TRBD1. This receptor was taken from an adult with HIV infection. The CDR3 region is CSARTGGSYNSPLHF. In nucleotides, the CDR3 is TGCAGTGCTAGGACAGGGGGCTCCTATAATTCACCCCTCCACTTT.